These T cell receptor beta chains were read from a single sample in a study of T cells in Graves' hyperthyroidism and ophthalmopathy. TCRdb reprocessed the multiplex PCR reads with MiXCR, giving one entry per CDR3 protein. The table has about 610,000 distinct CDR3 sequences, 46% seen once. The sequencing sample was made of peripheral blood or thyroid tissue (not recorded which). These receptors all come from a young woman with Graves' hyperthyroidism. The CDR3 runs from the conserved cysteine through the conserved F or W. The order of the fields is D gene, J gene, V gene, clone size, CDR3 protein, CDR3 DNA. A D gene is named only where the DNA matches it firmly. The size entry is marked missing in some rows and otherwise reads once, few, many or a size class.

d_gene: NA
j_gene: TRBJ2-7
v_gene: TRBV20-1
abundance: few
CDR3aa: CSARQGGGVEQYF
CDR3nt: TGCAGTGCTAGACAGGGGGGTGGCGTTGAGCAGTACTTC

d_gene: TRBD2
j_gene: TRBJ2-5
v_gene: TRBV7-2
abundance: NA
CDR3aa: CASSQDGRAQYF
CDR3nt: TGTGCCAGCAGCCAAGATGGGAGGGCCCAGTACTTC

d_gene: NA
j_gene: TRBJ1-6
v_gene: TRBV20-1
abundance: many
CDR3aa: CSAKSLELEHSPLHF
CDR3nt: TGCAGTGCTAAATCGCTTGAACTGGAGCATTCACCCCTCCACTTT

d_gene: NA
j_gene: TRBJ1-1
v_gene: TRBV20-1
abundance: NA
CDR3aa: CSYSSMAGVMNTEAFF
CDR3nt: TGCAGTTACTCGAGTATGGCAGGGGTCATGAACACTGAAGCTTTCTTT

d_gene: TRBD2
j_gene: TRBJ2-2
v_gene: TRBV7-2
abundance: few
CDR3aa: CASSSAGAPVELFF
CDR3nt: TGTGCCAGCAGCAGCGCGGGAGCCCCCGTGGAGCTGTTTTTT

d_gene: TRBD1
j_gene: TRBJ2-7
v_gene: TRBV20-1
abundance: NA
CDR3aa: CSGDRGLEQYF
CDR3nt: TGCAGTGGGGACAGGGGCCTCGAGCAGTACTTC

d_gene: TRBD2
j_gene: TRBJ2-7
v_gene: TRBV29-1
abundance: NA
CDR3aa: CSVEGVTSGRAGGYEQYF
CDR3nt: TGCAGCGTTGAGGGGGTGACTAGCGGGAGGGCCGGTGGCTACGAGCAGTACTTC

d_gene: NA
j_gene: TRBJ1-5
v_gene: TRBV20-1
abundance: NA
CDR3aa: CSARVRRGGLFGNQPQHF
CDR3nt: TGCAGTGCTAGAGTTAGGCGGGGGGGTCTCTTTGGCAATCAGCCCCAGCATTTT

d_gene: NA
j_gene: TRBJ2-2
v_gene: TRBV9
abundance: many
CDR3aa: CASGVRGTNTGELFF
CDR3nt: TGTGCCAGCGGCGTACGCGGGACGAACACCGGGGAGTTGTTTTTT

d_gene: TRBD1
j_gene: TRBJ1-2
v_gene: TRBV20-1
abundance: NA
CDR3aa: CSARRTGRSGYTF
CDR3nt: TGCAGTGCCCGACGGACAGGGAGATCTGGCTACACCTTC

d_gene: TRBD1
j_gene: TRBJ1-4
v_gene: TRBV20-1
abundance: NA
CDR3aa: CSAREGGGEKLFF
CDR3nt: TGCAGTGCTAGAGAAGGGGGCGGTGAAAAACTGTTTTTT

d_gene: TRBD2
j_gene: TRBJ2-2
v_gene: TRBV7-2
abundance: NA
CDR3aa: CASSSQTRINSGRVDTGELFF
CDR3nt: TGCGCCAGCAGCTCCCAAACACGGATCAATAGCGGGAGGGTGGACACCGGGGAGCTGTTTTTT

d_gene: NA
j_gene: TRBJ1-3
v_gene: TRBV14
abundance: many
CDR3aa: CASSPHAGVAIYF
CDR3nt: TGTGCCAGCAGCCCTCATGCAGGGGTCGCCATATATTTT

d_gene: TRBD1
j_gene: TRBJ2-7
v_gene: TRBV7-9
abundance: many
CDR3aa: CASSLQNPTLQGEYEQYF
CDR3nt: TGTGCCAGCAGCCTTCAAAACCCCACCCTACAGGGGGAATACGAGCAGTACTTC